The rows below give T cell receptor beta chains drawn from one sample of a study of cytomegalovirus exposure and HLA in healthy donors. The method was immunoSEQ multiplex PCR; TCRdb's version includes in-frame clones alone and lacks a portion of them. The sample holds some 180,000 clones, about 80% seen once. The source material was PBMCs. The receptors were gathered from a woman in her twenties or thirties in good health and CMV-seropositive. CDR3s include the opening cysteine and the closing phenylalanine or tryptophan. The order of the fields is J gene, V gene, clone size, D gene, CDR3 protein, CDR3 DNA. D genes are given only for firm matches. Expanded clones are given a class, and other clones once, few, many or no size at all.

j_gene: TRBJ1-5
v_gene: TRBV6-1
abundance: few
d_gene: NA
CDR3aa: CASTESDGSNQPQHF
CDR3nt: TGTGCCAGCACCGAAAGCGACGGGAGCAATCAGCCCCAGCATTTT

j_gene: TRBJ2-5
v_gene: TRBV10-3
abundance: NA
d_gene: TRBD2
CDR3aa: CAISDSGGARETQYF
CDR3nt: TGTGCCATCAGTGATAGCGGGGGGGCAAGAGAGACCCAGTACTTC

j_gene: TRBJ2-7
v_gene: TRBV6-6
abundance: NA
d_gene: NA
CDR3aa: CASSSSPYEQYF
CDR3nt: TGTGCCAGCAGTTCGTCCCCTTACGAGCAGTACTTC

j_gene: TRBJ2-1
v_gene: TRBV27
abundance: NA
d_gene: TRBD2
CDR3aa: CASSFLLAGGSYNEQFF
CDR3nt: TGTGCCAGCAGTTTCCTCCTAGCGGGGGGGTCCTACAATGAGCAGTTCTTC

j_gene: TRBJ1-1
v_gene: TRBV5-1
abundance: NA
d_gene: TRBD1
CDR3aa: CASSWTGGTEAFF
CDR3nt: TGCGCCAGCAGCTGGACAGGGGGCACTGAAGCTTTCTTT

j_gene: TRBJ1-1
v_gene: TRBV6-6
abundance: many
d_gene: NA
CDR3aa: CASSQREGNTEAFF
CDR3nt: TGTGCCAGCAGCCAAAGAGAGGGGAACACTGAAGCTTTCTTT

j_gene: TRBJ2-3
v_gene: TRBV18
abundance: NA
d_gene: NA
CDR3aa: CASSPPWRGPNSDTQYF
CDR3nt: TGTGCCAGCTCACCACCGTGGCGGGGACCGAACTCAGATACGCAGTATTTT

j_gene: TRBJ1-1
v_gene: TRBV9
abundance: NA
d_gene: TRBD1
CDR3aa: CASSMGQGLAEAFF
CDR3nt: TGTGCCAGCAGCATGGGACAGGGATTGGCTGAAGCTTTCTTT

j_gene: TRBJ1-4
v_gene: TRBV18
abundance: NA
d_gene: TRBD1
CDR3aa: CASSPGTGEEKLFF
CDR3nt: TGTGCCAGCTCACCCGGGACAGGGGAAGAAAAACTGTTTTTT

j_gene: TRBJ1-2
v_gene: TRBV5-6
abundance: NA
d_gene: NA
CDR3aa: CASSPAGQGSFLRHTF
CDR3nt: TGTGCCAGCAGCCCCGCCGGGCAGGGCTCGTTCCTTCGCCACACCTTC

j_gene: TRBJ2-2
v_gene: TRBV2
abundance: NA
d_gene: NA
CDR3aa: CASRYRANTGELFF
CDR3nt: TGTGCCAGCAGATACAGGGCGAACACCGGGGAGCTGTTTTTT

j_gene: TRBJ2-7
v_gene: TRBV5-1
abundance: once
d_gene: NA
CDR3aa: CASSLGGGYSYEQYF
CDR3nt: TGCGCCAGCAGCTTGGGAGGGGGTTACTCCTACGAGCAGTACTTC

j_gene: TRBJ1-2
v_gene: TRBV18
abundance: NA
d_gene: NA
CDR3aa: CASSPIGGVDYGYTF
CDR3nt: TGTGCCAGCTCACCGATCGGGGGAGTAGACTATGGCTACACCTTC

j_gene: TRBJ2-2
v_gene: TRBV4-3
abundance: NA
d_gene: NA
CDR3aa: CASSQTTGELFF
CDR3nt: TGCGCCAGCAGCCAAACTACCGGGGAGCTGTTTTTT

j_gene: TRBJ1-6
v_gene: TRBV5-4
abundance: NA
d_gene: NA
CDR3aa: CASRIQGYNSPLHF
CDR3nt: TGTGCCAGCAGGATCCAGGGCTATAATTCACCCCTCCACTTT

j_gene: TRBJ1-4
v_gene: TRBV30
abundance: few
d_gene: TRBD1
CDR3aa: CAWSEGGDEKLFF
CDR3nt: TGTGCCTGGAGTGAAGGGGGCGATGAAAAACTGTTTTTT

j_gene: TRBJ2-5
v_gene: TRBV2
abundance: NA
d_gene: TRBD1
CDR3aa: CASGPDRYQETQYF
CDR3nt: TGTGCCAGCGGGCCGGACAGGTACCAAGAGACCCAGTACTTC

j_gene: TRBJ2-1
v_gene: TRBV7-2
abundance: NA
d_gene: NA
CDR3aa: CASSQVERTGSVKFF
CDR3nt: TGTGCCAGCAGCCAGGTAGAGCGTACAGGGTCTGTTAAGTTCTTC

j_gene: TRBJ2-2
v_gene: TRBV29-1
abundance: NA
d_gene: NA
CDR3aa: CSARDTGELFF
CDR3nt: TGCAGCGCCAGGGACACCGGGGAGCTGTTTTTT

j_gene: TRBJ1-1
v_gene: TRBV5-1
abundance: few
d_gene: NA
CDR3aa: CASSLSEKGGAEAFF
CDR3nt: TGCGCCAGCAGCTTGTCGGAGAAGGGAGGGGCTGAAGCTTTCTTT

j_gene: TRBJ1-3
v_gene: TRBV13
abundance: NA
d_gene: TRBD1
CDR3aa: CASSTGQGVYSGSTIYF
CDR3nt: TGTGCCAGCAGCACTGGACAGGGGGTCTACTCTGGAAGCACCATATATTTT

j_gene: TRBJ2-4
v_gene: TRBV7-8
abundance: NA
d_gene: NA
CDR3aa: CASSLDWGTLAKNIQYF
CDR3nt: TGTGCCAGCAGCTTAGACTGGGGCACCCTAGCCAAAAACATTCAGTACTTC

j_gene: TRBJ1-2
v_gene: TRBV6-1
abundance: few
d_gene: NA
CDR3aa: CASSIRGFYGYTF
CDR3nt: TGTGCCAGCAGCATACGGGGTTTCTATGGCTACACCTTC

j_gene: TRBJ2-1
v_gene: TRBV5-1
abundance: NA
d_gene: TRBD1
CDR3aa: CASSLRATGDLNEQFF
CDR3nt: TGCGCCAGCAGCTTGCGGGCGACAGGGGACTTAAATGAGCAGTTCTTC

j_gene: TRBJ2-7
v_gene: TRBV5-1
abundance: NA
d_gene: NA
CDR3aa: CASSGGSGDEQYF
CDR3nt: TGCGCCAGCAGCGGAGGGAGTGGGGACGAGCAGTACTTC

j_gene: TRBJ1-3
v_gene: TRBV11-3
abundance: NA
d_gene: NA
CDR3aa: CASSLSGSGNTIYF
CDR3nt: TGTGCCAGCAGCTTATCAGGATCTGGAAACACCATATATTTT

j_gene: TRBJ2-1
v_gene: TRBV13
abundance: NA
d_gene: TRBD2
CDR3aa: CASSPIRAGVFQVEQFF
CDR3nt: TGTGCCAGCAGCCCAATCCGGGCGGGAGTCTTTCAGGTTGAGCAGTTCTTC

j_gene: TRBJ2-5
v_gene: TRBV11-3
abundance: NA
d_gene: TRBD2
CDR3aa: CASSLYGTSGTVRETQYF
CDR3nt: TGTGCCAGCAGCTTATACGGGACTAGCGGTACCGTCAGGGAGACCCAGTACTTC

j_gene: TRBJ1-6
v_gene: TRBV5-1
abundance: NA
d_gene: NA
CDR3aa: CASSLAPLTSDNSPLHF
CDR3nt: TGCGCCAGCAGCTTGGCCCCCCTTACGTCGGATAATTCACCCCTCCACTTT

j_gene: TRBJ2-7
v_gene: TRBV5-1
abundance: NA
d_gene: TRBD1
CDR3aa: CASRKSGTGNYEQYF
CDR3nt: TGCGCCAGCAGGAAAAGTGGGACAGGGAACTACGAGCAGTACTTC

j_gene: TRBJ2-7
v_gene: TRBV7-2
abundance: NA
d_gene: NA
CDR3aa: CASSLKTRSDEQYF
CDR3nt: TGTGCCAGCAGCCTAAAGACTAGATCTGACGAGCAGTACTTC

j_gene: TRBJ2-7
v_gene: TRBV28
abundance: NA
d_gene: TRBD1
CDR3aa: CASSLWGTGATAGYEQYF
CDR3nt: TGTGCCAGCAGTTTATGGGGGACAGGGGCCACGGCGGGCTACGAGCAGTACTTC

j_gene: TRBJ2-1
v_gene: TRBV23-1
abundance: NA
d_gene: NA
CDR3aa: CASSQDGHQGKAWYHEQFF
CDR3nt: TGCGCCAGCAGTCAAGACGGACATCAGGGTAAGGCATGGTACCATGAGCAGTTCTTC

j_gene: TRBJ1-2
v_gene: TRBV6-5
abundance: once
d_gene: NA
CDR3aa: CASSYSPPSNYGYTF
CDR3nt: TGTGCCAGCAGTTACAGCCCGCCGAGCAACTATGGCTACACCTTC

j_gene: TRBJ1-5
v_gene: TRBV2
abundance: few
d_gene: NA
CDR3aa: CASSVGLGNQPQHF
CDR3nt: TGTGCCAGCAGTGTGGGACTCGGCAATCAGCCCCAGCATTTT

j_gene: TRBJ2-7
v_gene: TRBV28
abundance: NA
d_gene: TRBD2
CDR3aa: CASSLTLAGGSEQYF
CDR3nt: TGTGCCAGCAGTTTAACGCTAGCGGGGGGCTCCGAGCAGTACTTC

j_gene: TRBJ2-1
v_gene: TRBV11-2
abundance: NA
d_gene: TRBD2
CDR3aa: CASSRGASGVFEQFF
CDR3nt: TGTGCCAGCTCCCGAGGGGCTAGCGGGGTATTTGAGCAGTTCTTC

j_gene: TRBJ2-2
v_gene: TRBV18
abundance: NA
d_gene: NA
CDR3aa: CASSAGTGELFF
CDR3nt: TGTGCCAGCTCAGCAGGAACCGGGGAGCTGTTTTTT

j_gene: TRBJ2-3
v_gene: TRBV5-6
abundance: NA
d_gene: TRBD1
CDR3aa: CASSPTGGTDTQYF
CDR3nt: TGTGCCAGCAGCCCGACAGGGGGCACAGATACGCAGTATTTT

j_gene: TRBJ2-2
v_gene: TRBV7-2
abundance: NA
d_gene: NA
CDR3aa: CASSSAGYTGELFF
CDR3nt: TGTGCCAGCAGCTCCGCAGGTTACACCGGGGAGCTGTTTTTT

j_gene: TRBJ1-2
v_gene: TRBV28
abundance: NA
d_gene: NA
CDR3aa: CASKNYYGYTF
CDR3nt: TGTGCCAGCAAGAACTACTATGGCTACACCTTC

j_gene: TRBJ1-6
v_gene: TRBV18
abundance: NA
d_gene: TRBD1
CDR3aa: CASSLSGTGVNSPLHF
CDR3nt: TGTGCCAGCTCACTGTCCGGGACAGGAGTTAATTCACCCCTCCACTTT

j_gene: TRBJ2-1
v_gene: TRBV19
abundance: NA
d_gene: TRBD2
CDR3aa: CASSGILAGARNEQFF
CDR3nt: TGTGCCAGTAGTGGTATACTAGCGGGGGCTAGAAATGAGCAGTTCTTC

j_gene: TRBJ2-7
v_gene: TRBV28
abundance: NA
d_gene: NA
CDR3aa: CASSFERISSYEQYF
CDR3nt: TGTGCCAGCAGTTTCGAAAGAATTAGTTCCTACGAGCAGTACTTC